This T cell receptor (beta chain) emerged from a study of early T cells in non-severe SARS-CoV-2 infection. One entry per CDR3 protein, called by TCRdb with MiXCR from the 5' RACE reads. The sample carries about 76,000 distinct CDR3 sequences, 12% recorded once. This receptor was taken from an adult who was a healthcare worker with PCR-confirmed SARS-CoV-2 infection or an uninfected control (not recorded which). The sequencing input was whole blood.

The CDR3 is CASSILWEQYF. CDR3 bases: TGTGCCAGCAGTATCCTGTGGGAGCAGTACTTC. The chain recombines TRBV28 with TRBJ2-7; no clear D. CDR1 is MDHEN and CDR2 is SYDVKM in the germline V gene. Trimming stripped 5 bases from V and 7 bases from J, with 9 bases between. CDR3 length equals 11 residues.